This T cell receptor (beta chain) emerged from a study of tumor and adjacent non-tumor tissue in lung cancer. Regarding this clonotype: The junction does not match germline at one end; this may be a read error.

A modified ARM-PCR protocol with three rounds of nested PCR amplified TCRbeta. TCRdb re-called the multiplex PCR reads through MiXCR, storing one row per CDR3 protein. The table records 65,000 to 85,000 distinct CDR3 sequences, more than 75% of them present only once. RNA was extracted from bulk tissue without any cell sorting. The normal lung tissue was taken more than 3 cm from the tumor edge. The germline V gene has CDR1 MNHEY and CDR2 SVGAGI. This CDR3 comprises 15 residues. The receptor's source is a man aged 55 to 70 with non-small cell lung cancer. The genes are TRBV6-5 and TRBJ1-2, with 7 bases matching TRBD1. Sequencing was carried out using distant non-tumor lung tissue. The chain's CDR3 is CISSRQGGNNYDYTF. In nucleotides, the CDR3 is TGTATCAGCAGTCGACAGGGTGGGAATAACTATGACTACACCTTC.